Listed here are 5 T cell receptor beta chains from one sample, sequenced in a study of T cells in narcolepsy. Measured with immunoSEQ multiplex PCR; TCRdb has only the in-frame clones, and not every one. The sample records 10,000 to 12,000 clones, around 75% being singletons. The sequencing sample was made of CD45RA- memory CD8+ T cells from PBMCs. These receptors all stem from a human donor with narcolepsy.

Concerning this clone itself: Other DNA sequences of this sample code for an identical CDR3. The chain recombines TRBV10-2 with TRBJ2-2, with D hard to call. The germline V gene has CDR1 WSHSY and CDR2 SAAADI. CDR3 size: 12 residues. Trimming cost V 2 bases and J 7 bases, with 5 bases left between them. The CDR3 here is CASSESFGELFF. The CDR3, as DNA: TGCGCCAGCAGTGAGAGTTTCGGGGAGCTGTTTTTT.

The chain links TRBV25-1 to TRBJ2-7; TRBD2 aligns across 12 bases. In germline, CDR1 is MGHDK, CDR2 SYGVNS. V shed 5 bases, J shed 0 bases, and the junction held 11 bases outside the gene matches. This CDR3 spans 18 amino acids. The chain's CDR3 is CASSPIGRTSGDSYEQYF. The DNA of the CDR3 is TGTGCCAGCAGTCCTATAGGACGGACTAGCGGGGACTCCTACGAGCAGTACTTC.

This clone has more than one count but fewer than ten. This sequence joins TRBV6-1 and TRBJ2-7, with a tentative D call TRBD1 (6 bases). There are 12 residues in the CDR3. Trimming stripped 10 bases from V and 6 bases from J, with 16 bases between. Germline CDR1 is MNHNS and CDR2 is SASEGT. The DNA for the CDR3 is TGTGCCACCGAGGGACAATCCCTCGAGCAGTACTTC. Amino acids: CATEGQSLEQYF.

The chain couples TRBV28 to TRBJ2-5; the D gene is possibly TRBD1 (6 bases). V was clipped by 7 bases and J by 6 bases, with 21 bases between them. Germline CDR1 MDHEN, CDR2 SYDVKM. There are 15 residues in the CDR3. CDR3: CASIPTGLGEKTQYF. DNA of the CDR3: TGTGCCAGCATCCCCACAGGGTTAGGTGAGAAGACCCAGTACTTC.

The V call is TRBV30, the J call TRBJ2-2; possibly TRBD1 for D (5 bases). CDR1 and CDR2 (germline): GTSNPN, SVGIG (reference sequence). The CDR3 runs 12 residues. Trimming pared 7 bases from V and 7 bases from J, leaving 13 bases between. This CDR3 reads CALQGLGGELFF. The DNA of the CDR3 is TGTGCCTTGCAGGGCCTGGGCGGGGAGCTGTTTTTT.